Listed below are T cell receptor beta chains from one sample, sequenced in a study of T cells in Graves' hyperthyroidism and ophthalmopathy. TCRdb called the multiplex PCR reads again in MiXCR, with one record for every CDR3 protein. This sample has about 59,000 distinct CDR3 sequences, with around 53% found just once. Material: blood. These receptor sequences come from a woman in her sixties with Graves' ophthalmopathy. CDR3s include the opening cysteine and the closing phenylalanine or tryptophan. The D gene is left open where the match is weak. Size is stated for part of the rows, as once, few or many counts, or as a class when the clone is expanded.

TRBD1	TRBV11-2	TRBJ1-6	14	-	CASSLTGSNSPLHF	TGTGCCAGCAGCTTGACAGGGTCTAATTCACCCCTCCACTTT
-	TRBV12-3/TRBV12-4	TRBJ2-1	16	many	CASSFPSQEPYNEQFF	TGTGCCAGCAGTTTTCCCAGTCAGGAGCCTTACAATGAGCAGTTCTTC
-	TRBV12-3/TRBV12-4	TRBJ2-1	11	once	CASSWGGEQFF	TGTGCCAGCAGTTGGGGAGGTGAGCAGTTCTTC
-	TRBV7-7	TRBJ1-5	16	-	CASGLGKGRGQQPQHF	TGTGCTAGCGGCTTAGGAAAGGGCAGGGGTCAACAGCCCCAGCATTTT
-	TRBV20-1	TRBJ2-7	15	many	CSAGGDSALPYEQYF	TGCAGTGCTGGGGGAGATAGTGCCTTACCGTACGAGCAGTACTTC
-	TRBV9	TRBJ2-7	15	-	CASSVQPGLPYQQYF	TGTGCCAGCAGCGTTCAACCGGGTCTCCCCTACCAGCAGTACTTC
-	TRBV2	TRBJ1-4	14	once	CASSFRGVGEKLFF	TGTGCCAGCAGTTTCAGGGGAGTGGGTGAAAAACTGTTTTTT
TRBD1	TRBV7-2	TRBJ1-3	15	-	CASSPGTGVGYTLYF	TGTGCCAGCAGCCCCGGGACAGGGGTTGGCTACACCTTATATTTT
TRBD1	TRBV10-3	TRBJ1-2	15	-	CAISDAVGTDGGYTF	TGTGCCATCAGTGATGCCGTCGGGACAGACGGTGGCTACACCTTC
TRBD2	TRBV20-1	TRBJ2-2	13	many	CSARGGSTGELFF	TGCAGTGCTAGGGGCGGGAGCACCGGGGAGCTGTTTTTT
TRBD2	TRBV6-1	TRBJ2-1	17	-	CASSEVGGSGRFYEQFF	TGTGCCAGCAGTGAAGTCGGGGGTAGCGGGAGGTTCTATGAGCAGTTCTTC
-	TRBV20-1	TRBJ2-7	13	many	CSAKTGTSYEQYF	TGCAGTGCGAAAACAGGGACCTCCTACGAGCAGTACTTC
TRBD1	TRBV7-3	TRBJ1-5	12	-	CASRDREETQHF	TGTGCCAGCAGGGACAGGGAAGAGACCCAGCATTTT
-	TRBV9	TRBJ2-3	11	-	CGSSPTDTQYF	TGTGGCAGCTCACCGACAGATACGCAGTATTTT
TRBD2	TRBV7-9	TRBJ2-3	17	-	CASSIRTSGASTDTQYF	TGTGCCAGCAGCATCAGGACTAGCGGAGCTAGCACAGATACGCAGTATTTT
TRBD1	TRBV12-3/TRBV12-4	TRBJ2-5	14	-	CASGRTGEGETQYF	TGTGCCAGCGGTAGGACAGGGGAGGGAGAGACCCAGTACTTC
-	TRBV5-6	TRBJ1-5	16	-	CASSLGVTGNNQPQHF	TGTGCCAGCAGCTTGGGGGTGACAGGCAACAATCAGCCCCAGCATTTT
TRBD1	TRBV5-1	TRBJ2-3	15	once	CASSPQGVTGDTQYF	TGCGCCAGCAGCCCACAGGGGGTTACAGGGGATACGCAGTATTTT
-	TRBV10-1	TRBJ2-3	14	-	CASSEGPSTNTQYF	TGCGCCAGCAGCGAGGGACCATCTACGAATACGCAGTATTTT
-	TRBV5-1	TRBJ1-6	16	many	CASSLGGSSYNSPLHF	TGCGCCAGCAGCTTGGGGGGGAGCTCCTATAATTCACCCCTCCACTTT
-	TRBV5-1	TRBJ2-1	12	-	CASSLLEAEQFF	TGCGCCAGCAGCTTGTTGGAGGCGGAGCAGTTCTTC
-	TRBV19	TRBJ2-4	18	many	CASSISRGTGLAKNIQYF	TGTGCCAGTAGTATAAGTAGAGGGACTGGATTAGCCAAAAACATTCAGTACTTC
-	TRBV28	TRBJ2-1	16	many	CASSSAVGQEYNEQFF	TGTGCCAGCAGTTCCGCAGTCGGACAAGAATACAATGAGCAGTTCTTC
TRBD1	TRBV19	TRBJ1-5	14	-	CASSTRDRGQPQHF	TGTGCCAGTAGTACGCGGGACAGGGGCCAGCCCCAGCATTTT
TRBD1	TRBV9	TRBJ2-7	15	few	CASSTGTGGLYEQYF	TGTGCCAGCAGTACCGGGACAGGGGGCCTGTACGAGCAGTACTTC
-	TRBV30	TRBJ1-5	14	many	CAWGDGNSNQPQHF	TGTGCCTGGGGGGACGGAAATAGCAATCAGCCCCAGCATTTT
-	TRBV18	TRBJ2-3	15	-	CASSSDPGPTDTQYF	TGTGCCAGCTCCTCCGATCCGGGCCCCACAGATACGCAGTATTTT
-	TRBV15	TRBJ1-2	13	-	CATSRERDYGYTF	TGTGCCACCAGCAGAGAACGAGACTATGGCTACACCTTC
TRBD2	TRBV7-3	TRBJ2-3	14	-	CASRLAEGRDTQYF	TGTGCCAGCCGACTAGCCGAAGGCAGAGATACGCAGTATTTT
-	TRBV20-1	TRBJ1-2	10	-	CSAKQYGYTF	TGCAGTGCCAAGCAGTATGGCTACACCTTC
-	TRBV20-1	TRBJ1-1	13	many	CSAGQSSDTEAFF	TGCAGTGCTGGACAGTCTTCGGACACTGAAGCTTTCTTT
-	TRBV20-1	TRBJ2-7	11	-	CSAAGGNEQYF	TGCAGTGCCGCTGGGGGGAACGAGCAGTACTTC
-	TRBV7-9	TRBJ2-7	15	-	CASSRGDSRTYEQYF	TGTGCCAGCAGCCGCGGGGACAGCCGTACCTACGAGCAGTACTTC
TRBD2	TRBV20-1	TRBJ2-1	15	once	CRARRTSGISDKQFF	TGCAGAGCTAGGAGGACCAGCGGGATCAGCGATAAGCAGTTCTTC
TRBD2	TRBV29-1	TRBJ2-1	16	-	CSVKTSGGGLYNEQFF	TGCAGCGTTAAGACTAGCGGGGGGGGACTTTACAATGAGCAGTTCTTC
-	TRBV20-1	TRBJ2-5	14	-	CSARERGLLETQYF	TGCAGTGCTAGAGAAAGAGGACTTTTAGAGACCCAGTACTTC
-	TRBV4-3	TRBJ1-4	16	many	CASSLNSGEGNERLFF	TGCGCCAGCAGCCTCAATAGCGGGGAAGGGAATGAAAGACTGTTTTTT
-	TRBV7-6	TRBJ1-5	15	-	CASSRGAGYQETQHF	TGTGCCAGCAGCAGGGGGGCAGGTTATCAAGAGACCCAGCATTTT
-	TRBV2	TRBJ2-3	12	-	CASSVVGDEQYF	TGTGCCAGCAGTGTGGTAGGGGATGAGCAGTATTTT
-	TRBV9	TRBJ2-7	15	many	CASSVEGTRGYEQYF	TGTGCCAGCAGCGTAGAGGGGACGCGGGGCTACGAGCAGTACTTC
-	TRBV7-9	TRBJ2-2	15	-	CTSSLGQANTGELLF	TGTACCAGCAGCTTAGGTCAGGCGAACACCGGGGAGCTGCTTTTT
TRBD1	TRBV6-2/TRBV6-3	TRBJ1-2	14	many	CASSYAVGGFGYTF	TGTGCCAGCAGTTACGCGGTAGGGGGCTTTGGCTACACCTTC
-	TRBV14	TRBJ1-6	14	-	CASSPDRYNSPLHF	TGTGCCAGCAGCCCGGACAGATATAATTCACCCCTCCACTTT
TRBD1	TRBV6-1	TRBJ1-5	20	-	CASSEGQGVFRKGVNQPQHF	TGTGCCAGCAGTGAGGGGCAGGGGGTATTTAGAAAAGGTGTCAATCAGCCCCAGCATTTT
-	TRBV5-1	TRBJ1-4	13	many	CASSPGANEKLFF	TGCGCCAGCAGCCCCGGTGCTAATGAAAAACTGTTTTTT
TRBD1	TRBV7-9	TRBJ1-4	14	-	CASSRTGVDEKLFF	TGTGCCAGCAGTCGGACAGGGGTGGATGAAAAACTGTTTTTT
TRBD2	TRBV20-1	TRBJ2-5	14	many	CSARRPTGGETQYF	TGCAGTGCTAGACGACCGACGGGAGGGGAGACCCAGTACTTC
-	TRBV20-1	TRBJ1-5	15	many	CSAGYREEGNQPQHF	TGCAGTGCTGGCTACAGGGAAGAGGGCAATCAGCCCCAGCATTTT
-	TRBV11-2	TRBJ1-5	14	many	CASSHAGGDQPQHF	TGTGCCAGCAGCCACGCGGGGGGGGATCAGCCCCAGCATTTT
-	TRBV20-1	TRBJ1-3	19	many	CSAPNRARGMGPSGNTIYF	TGCAGTGCTCCGAATCGGGCGCGGGGGATGGGGCCCTCTGGAAACACCATATATTTT
-	TRBV7-2	TRBJ2-6	16	-	CASSLEGPAGANVLTF	TGTGCCAGCAGCTTAGAGGGCCCAGCTGGGGCCAACGTCCTGACTTTC
-	TRBV9	TRBJ1-2	15	medium-sized	CASTNIPGSKDGYTF	TGTGCCAGCACCAATATTCCGGGATCGAAGGATGGCTACACCTTC
-	TRBV6-1	TRBJ1-3	15	-	CASSGEGRSGNTIHF	TGCGCCAGCAGTGGGGAGGGAAGGTCTGGAAACACCATACATTTT
-	TRBV4-1	TRBJ2-1	16	-	CASSQPLLRSEGEQFF	TGCGCCAGCAGCCAACCCCTCCTGAGAAGCGAGGGTGAGCAGTTCTTC
-	TRBV10-3	TRBJ2-7	13	many	CAISGTLGGEQYF	TGTGCCATCAGTGGGACCCTGGGTGGCGAGCAGTACTTC
-	TRBV20-1	TRBJ2-7	12	-	CSADTGSGEQYF	TGCAGTGCTGATACAGGGTCGGGCGAGCAGTACTTC
TRBD2	TRBV2	TRBJ2-7	19	-	CASSELGGGAPPCSYEQYF	TGTGCCAGCAGTGAATTAGGCGGGGGTGCACCTCCGTGCTCCTACGAGCAGTACTTC
-	TRBV7-8	TRBJ2-5	15	many	CASSKMTRPQETQYF	TGTGCCAGCAGCAAAATGACTAGGCCCCAAGAGACCCAGTACTTC